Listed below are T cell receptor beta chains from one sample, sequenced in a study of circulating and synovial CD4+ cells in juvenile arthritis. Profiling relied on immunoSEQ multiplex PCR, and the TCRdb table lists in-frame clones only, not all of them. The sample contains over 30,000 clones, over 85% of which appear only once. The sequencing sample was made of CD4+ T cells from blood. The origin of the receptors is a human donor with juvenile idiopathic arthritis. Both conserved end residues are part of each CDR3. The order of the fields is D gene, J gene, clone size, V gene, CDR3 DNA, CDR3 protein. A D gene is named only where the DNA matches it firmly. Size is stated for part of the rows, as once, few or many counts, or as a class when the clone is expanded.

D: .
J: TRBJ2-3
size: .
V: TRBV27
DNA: TGTGCCAGCAGTTTGGTACTCAGCACAGATACGCAGTATTTT
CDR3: CASSLVLSTDTQYF

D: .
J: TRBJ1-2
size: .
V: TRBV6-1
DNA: TGTGCCAGCAGTGAAAGCACCGCCGGCTATGGCTACACCTTC
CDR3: CASSESTAGYGYTF

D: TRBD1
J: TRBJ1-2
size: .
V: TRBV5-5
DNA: TGTGCCAGCAGCGCAACACCGGGACAGGTTAACTATGGCTACACCTTC
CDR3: CASSATPGQVNYGYTF

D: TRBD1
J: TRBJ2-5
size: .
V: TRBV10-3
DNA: TGTGCCACCCTGGGGGACAGGGCCCTTGATTCTAAAGAGACCCAGTACTTC
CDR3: CATLGDRALDSKETQYF

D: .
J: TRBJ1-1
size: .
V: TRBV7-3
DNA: TGTGCCAGCAGCCTGAGCTCGAACACTGAAGCTTTCTTT
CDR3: CASSLSSNTEAFF

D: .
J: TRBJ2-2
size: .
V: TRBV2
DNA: TGTGCCAGCAGGACGGAGGGGACCGGGGAGCTGTTTTTT
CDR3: CASRTEGTGELFF

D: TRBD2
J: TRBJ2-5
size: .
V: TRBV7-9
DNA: TGTGCCAGCAGTCTGACTAGCGGGGGGGCCGAGACCCAGTACTTC
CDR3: CASSLTSGGAETQYF

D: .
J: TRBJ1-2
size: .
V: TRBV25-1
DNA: TGTGCCAGCAGTATAGCGAGTTCCTATGGCTACACCTTC
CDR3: CASSIASSYGYTF

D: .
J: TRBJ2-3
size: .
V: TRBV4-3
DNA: TGCGCCAGCAGCCTTACTCAGGGGACAGATACGCAGTATTTT
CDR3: CASSLTQGTDTQYF

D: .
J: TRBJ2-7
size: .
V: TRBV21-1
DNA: TGTGCCAGCAGCGAATACGGGAGGCGCTACGAGCAGTACTTC
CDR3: CASSEYGRRYEQYF

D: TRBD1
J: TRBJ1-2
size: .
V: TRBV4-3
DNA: TGCGCCAGCAGCCAACCCGGGACAGGGAGGGACTACACCTTC
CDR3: CASSQPGTGRDYTF

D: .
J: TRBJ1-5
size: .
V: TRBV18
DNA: TGTGCCAGCTCACCACGACAGGACAACGTGCAGCCCCAGCATTTT
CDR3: CASSPRQDNVQPQHF

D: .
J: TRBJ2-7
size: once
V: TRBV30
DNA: TGTGCCTGGAGTTCCGGGACACCCAACGAGCAGTACTTC
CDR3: CAWSSGTPNEQYF

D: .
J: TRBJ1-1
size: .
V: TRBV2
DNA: TGTGCCACTTCCGCCAAGGGGCGAGAAACTGAAGCTTTCTTT
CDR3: CATSAKGRETEAFF

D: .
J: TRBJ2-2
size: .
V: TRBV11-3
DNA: TGTGCCAGCAGCAGGGGTTCTCCGGTGGACACCGGGGAGCTGTTTTTT
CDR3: CASSRGSPVDTGELFF

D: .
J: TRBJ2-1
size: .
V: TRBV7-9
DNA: TGTGCCAGCAGCCGCCCGGTTAGGGGCAATGAGCAGTTCTTC
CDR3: CASSRPVRGNEQFF